This entry lists 13 T cell receptor beta chains sequenced from one sample in a study of T cell responses to AZD1222 COVID-19 vaccine. Assay: immunoSEQ multiplex PCR; the TCRdb copy retains only in-frame clones and omits some. The data show approximately 46,000 clones, about 87% seen once. The sample was peripheral blood, taken 28 days after the second AZD1222 dose. These receptors all come from an adult who received the AZD1222 COVID-19 vaccine.

V is TRBV3-1 (or the pseudogene TRBV3-2) and J is TRBJ1-4, with 8 bases fitting TRBD1. With 5 bases clipped from V and 7 bases from J, the junction kept 9 bases outside the gene matches. CDR1 is LGHDT and CDR2 is YNNKEL in the germline V gene (reference sequence). There are 15 residues in the CDR3. In DNA form, the CDR3 reads TGTGCCAGCAGCTACGGACAGGGTGGGGGTGAAAAACTGTTTTTT. As protein: CASSYGQGGGEKLFF.

Written as DNA, the CDR3 is TGTGCCAGTAGTATAGGGGGGAATGAGCAGTTCTTC. Protein sequence: CASSIGGNEQFF. The chain couples TRBV19 to TRBJ2-1; D may match TRBD1 or TRBD2 (5 bases each). Per the germline V gene, CDR1 is LNHDA and CDR2 is SQIVND (reference sequence). The CDR3 contains 12 residues. Trimming cost V 1 base and J 7 bases, with 5 bases left between them.

The V gene is TRBV10-2, the J gene TRBJ2-1; D could derive from TRBD1 or TRBD2 (5 bases each). CDR1 is WSHSY, CDR2 SAAADI, per germline. Trimming cost V 5 bases and J 2 bases, with 31 bases left between them. CDR3 length: 21 amino acids. The DNA for the CDR3 is TGCGCCAGCAGTCCCTTGGTCGGTTTGGGGGAGTTCAAGAGGCCCTACAATGAGCAGTTCTTC. Its protein is CASSPLVGLGEFKRPYNEQFF.

The V and J genes are TRBV18 and TRBJ2-7, with a possible D match to TRBD1 (6 bases). This CDR3 has 14 residues. V lost 2 bases to trimming and J lost 3 bases, with 11 bases between them. Germline CDR1 reads KGHSH; CDR2 reads LQKENI. The chain's CDR3 is CASSPGAGDYEQYF. In nucleotides, the CDR3 is TGTGCCAGCTCACCAGGAGCAGGGGACTACGAGCAGTACTTC.

This chain joins TRBV19 and TRBJ2-5; D assignment may be TRBD1 or TRBD2 (5 bases each). The CDR3 is made up of 16 amino acids. CDR1 is LNHDA and CDR2 is SQIVND in the germline V gene (reference sequence). Trimming cost V 1 base and J 1 base, with 13 bases left between them. The CDR3 nucleotides are TGTGCCAGTAGTATAGCCACGGGGCAGGGCCAAGAGACCCAGTACTTC. Residues: CASSIATGQGQETQYF. The full variable domain, rest sourced from reference TRBV19 and TRBJ2-5, is DGGITQSPKYLFRKEGQNVTLSCEQNLNHDAMYWYRQDPGQGLRLIYYSQIVNDFQKGDIAEGYSVSREKKESFPLTVTSAQKNPTAFYLCASSIATGQGQETQYFGPGTRLLVL.

The J gene is TRBJ2-1, the V gene TRBV19; the D is unclear. Trimming removed 3 bases from V and 9 bases from J, with 9 bases in between. Per the germline V gene, CDR1 is LNHDA and CDR2 is SQIVND (reference sequence). The CDR3 consists of 12 residues. The CDR3 nucleotides are TGTGCCAGTAGTATCTCGACGGCTGAGCAGTTCTTC. Its translation: CASSISTAEQFF.

The chain is built from TRBV11-1 and TRBJ2-7; 7 bases align to TRBD1. V lost 5 bases and J lost 5; bases outside the gene matches: 9. Germline V gene sequence: CDR1 SGHAT, CDR2 FQDESV (reference sequence). CDR3 length: 14 amino acids. The CDR3 region has the DNA TGTGCCAGCAGCCCATTCGACAGGGAAAACGAGCAGTACTTC. This codes for CASSPFDRENEQYF.

This chain joins TRBV2 and TRBJ1-1; 9 bases are a match to TRBD1. The CDR3 has 15 amino acids. V lost 5 bases, J lost 1 base, and 5 bases stayed unmatched. The germline CDR1 and CDR2 sequences are SNHLY and FYNNEI. The CDR3 is CASSNPGQGNTEAFF. The CDR3 DNA reads as TGTGCCAGCAGTAATCCGGGACAGGGGAACACTGAAGCTTTCTTT.

The V call is TRBV5-1, the J call TRBJ1-3; no clear D gene. Trimming pared 1 base from V and 4 bases from J, leaving 9 bases between. CDR1 is SGHRS, CDR2 YFSETQ, per germline. This CDR3 comprises 14 residues. CDR3 amino acids: CASSLSGVGNTIYF. The CDR3 DNA reads as TGCGCCAGCAGCTTGTCCGGGGTCGGAAACACCATATATTTT.

The genes are TRBV7-2 and TRBJ1-1, with a tentative D call TRBD1 (5 bases). Germline V CDR1 and CDR2: SGHTA, FQGNSA. Trimming removed 4 bases at V and 7 bases at J, with 13 bases between. The CDR3 is made up of 13 amino acids. CDR3 nucleotide sequence: TGTGCCAGCAGCTACAGGACGGCCGATGAAGCTTTCTTT. Translation: CASSYRTADEAFF.

The chain is built from TRBV6-5 and TRBJ1-3, with D possibly being TRBD1 (5 bases). Per germline, CDR1 MNHEY and CDR2 SVGAGI. The ends were cut back, 9 bases at V and 4 bases at J, with 13 bases in the middle. The CDR3 runs 13 residues. Written as DNA, the CDR3 is TGTGCCAGTCGGCAGGGTTTGGGAAACACCATATATTTT. It yields the protein CASRQGLGNTIYF.

This clone has more than one count but fewer than ten. The chain has TRBV4-1 and TRBJ1-6; D is perhaps TRBD1 (5 bases). This CDR3 comprises 15 residues. V was cut by 1 base and J by 8 bases, with 12 bases left in between. Germline lookup yields CDR1 MGHRA and CDR2 YSYEKL. CDR3 DNA sequence: TGCGCCAGCAGCCAAGGACAGTGGGGCGATTCACCCCTCCACTTT. This codes for CASSQGQWGDSPLHF.

In its sample, this clone was seen once. The CDR3 DNA reads TGTGCCAGCAGAGACAGGGGCAATCAGCCCCAGCATTTT. This translates into CASRDRGNQPQHF. The gene calls are TRBV6-5 and TRBJ1-5; 7 nucleotides match TRBD1. Trimming cost V 6 bases and J 2 bases; bases outside gene matches: 1. Germline V gene data show CDR1 as MNHEY and CDR2 as SVGAGI. The CDR3 covers 13 residues.